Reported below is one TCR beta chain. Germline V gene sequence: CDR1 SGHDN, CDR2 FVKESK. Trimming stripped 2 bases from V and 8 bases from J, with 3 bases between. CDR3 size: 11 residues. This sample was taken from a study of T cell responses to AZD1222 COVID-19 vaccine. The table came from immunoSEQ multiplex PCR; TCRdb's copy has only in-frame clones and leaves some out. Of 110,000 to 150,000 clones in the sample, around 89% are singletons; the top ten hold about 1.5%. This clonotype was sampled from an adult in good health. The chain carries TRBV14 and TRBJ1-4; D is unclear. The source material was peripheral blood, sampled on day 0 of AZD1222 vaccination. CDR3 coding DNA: TGTGCCAGCAGCCAATACGAAAAACTGTTTTTT. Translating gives CASSQYEKLFF.